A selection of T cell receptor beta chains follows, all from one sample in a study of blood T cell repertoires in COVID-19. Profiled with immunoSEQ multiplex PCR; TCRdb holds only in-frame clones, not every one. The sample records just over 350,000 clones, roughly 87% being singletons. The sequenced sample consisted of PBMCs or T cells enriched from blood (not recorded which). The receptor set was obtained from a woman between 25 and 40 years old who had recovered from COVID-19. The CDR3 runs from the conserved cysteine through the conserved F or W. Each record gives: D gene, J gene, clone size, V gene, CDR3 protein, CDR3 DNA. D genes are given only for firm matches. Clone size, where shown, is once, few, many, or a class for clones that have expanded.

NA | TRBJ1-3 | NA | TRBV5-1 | CASRQTAGNTIYF | TGCGCCAGCAGACAGACAGCTGGAAACACCATATATTTT
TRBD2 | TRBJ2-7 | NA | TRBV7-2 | CASSPGLAGVEQYF | TGTGCCAGTAGCCCGGGACTAGCGGGAGTCGAGCAGTACTTC
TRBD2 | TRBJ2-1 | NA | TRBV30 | CAWSGLAGGLDEQFF | TGTGCCTGGAGCGGACTAGCGGGGGGTTTGGATGAGCAGTTCTTC
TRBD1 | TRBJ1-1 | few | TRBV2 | CASSVTTGKAFF | TGTGCCAGCAGCGTTACGACAGGGAAGGCTTTCTTT
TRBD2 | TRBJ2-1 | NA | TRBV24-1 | CATSGRTSGDSYNEQFF | TGTGCCACCAGTGGTAGGACTAGCGGGGACTCCTACAATGAGCAGTTCTTC
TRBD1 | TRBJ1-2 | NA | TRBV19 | CASSTRQGNYGYTF | TGTGCCAGTAGTACCCGACAGGGGAACTATGGCTACACCTTC
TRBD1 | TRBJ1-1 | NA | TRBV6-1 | CASSEPRQGGTEAFF | TGTGCCAGCAGTGAACCCCGACAGGGGGGTACTGAAGCTTTCTTT
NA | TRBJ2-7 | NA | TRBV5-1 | CASSLATDSYEQYF | TGCGCCAGCAGCTTAGCGACAGACTCCTACGAGCAGTACTTC
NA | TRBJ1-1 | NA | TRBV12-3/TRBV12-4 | CASSPLVEQEAFF | TGTGCCAGCAGTCCTCTCGTGGAACAGGAAGCTTTCTTT
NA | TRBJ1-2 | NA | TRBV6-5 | CASSYSGSGVYGYTF | TGTGCCAGCAGTTACTCGGGATCAGGGGTTTATGGCTACACCTTC
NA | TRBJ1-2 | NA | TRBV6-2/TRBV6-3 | CASSYAANYGYTF | TGTGCCAGCAGTTACGCAGCTAACTATGGCTACACCTTC
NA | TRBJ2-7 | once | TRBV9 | CASSVVGGPSEQYF | TGTGCCAGCAGCGTAGTCGGGGGGCCCTCCGAGCAGTACTTC
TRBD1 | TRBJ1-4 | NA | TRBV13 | CASSPQGQAVNEKLFF | TGTGCCAGCAGCCCCCAGGGACAGGCCGTTAATGAAAAACTGTTTTTT
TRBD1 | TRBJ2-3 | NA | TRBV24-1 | CATEGASTDTQYF | TGTGCCACCGAGGGGGCAAGCACAGATACGCAGTATTTT
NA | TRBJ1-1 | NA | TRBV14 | CASSQEGWGPPNTEAFF | TGTGCCAGCAGCCAAGAGGGGTGGGGGCCCCCGAACACTGAAGCTTTCTTT
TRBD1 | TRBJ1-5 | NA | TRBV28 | CASSLSGQGINQPQHF | TGTGCCAGCAGTTTATCGGGACAGGGGATCAATCAGCCCCAGCATTTT
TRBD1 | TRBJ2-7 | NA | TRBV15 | CATSRGGVGTGLMRQYF | TGTGCCACCAGCAGAGGGGGCGTGGGGACAGGACTTATGAGGCAGTACTTC
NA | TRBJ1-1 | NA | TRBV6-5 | CASSYSGLMNTEAFF | TGTGCCAGCAGTTACTCCGGGTTAATGAACACTGAAGCTTTCTTT
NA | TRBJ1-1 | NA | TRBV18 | CASSPRGTMNTEAFF | TGTGCCAGCTCACCCCGAGGCACCATGAACACTGAAGCTTTCTTT
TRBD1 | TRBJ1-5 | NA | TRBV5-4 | CASSWGVGTGHSNQPQHF | TGTGCCAGCAGCTGGGGGGTAGGGACAGGTCATAGCAATCAGCCCCAGCATTTT
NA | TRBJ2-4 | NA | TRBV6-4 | CASSDWVWRKNIQYF | TGTGCCAGCAGTGACTGGGTGTGGCGGAAAAACATTCAGTACTTC
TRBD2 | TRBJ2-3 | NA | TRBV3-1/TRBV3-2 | CASSQDLLAGDTQYF | TGTGCCAGCAGCCAAGATCTCCTAGCGGGGGATACGCAGTATTTT
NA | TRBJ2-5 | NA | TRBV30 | CAWSLLVGETQYF | TGTGCCTGGAGTCTACTAGTAGGGGAGACCCAGTACTTC
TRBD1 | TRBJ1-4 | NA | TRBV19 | CASSLQYRQGEKLFF | TGTGCCAGTAGTCTCCAATACCGACAGGGTGAAAAACTGTTTTTT
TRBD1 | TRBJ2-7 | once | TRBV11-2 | CASSRGQTYEQYF | TGTGCCAGCAGCAGGGGACAGACCTACGAGCAGTACTTC
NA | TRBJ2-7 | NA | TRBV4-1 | CASSQDLKYEQYF | TGCGCCAGCAGCCAAGATCTTAAATACGAGCAGTACTTC
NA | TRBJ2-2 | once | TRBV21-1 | CASSNLGGENTGELFF | TGTGCCAGCAGCAATCTGGGGGGAGAAAACACCGGGGAGCTGTTTTTT
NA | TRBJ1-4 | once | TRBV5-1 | CASSPTLGGTTNEKLFF | TGCGCCAGCAGCCCGACTTTGGGGGGTACAACTAATGAAAAACTGTTTTTT
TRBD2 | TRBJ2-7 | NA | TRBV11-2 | CASSESSGGVYEQYF | TGTGCCAGCAGCGAGAGTAGCGGGGGTGTCTACGAGCAGTACTTC
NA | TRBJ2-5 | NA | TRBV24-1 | CATSRGETQYF | TGTGCCACCAGTCGAGGGGAGACCCAGTACTTC
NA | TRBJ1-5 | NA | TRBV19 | CASSGQNNQPQHF | TGTGCCAGTAGTGGACAGAACAATCAGCCCCAGCATTTT
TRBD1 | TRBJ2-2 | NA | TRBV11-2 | CASSLVGGPGQPNTGELFF | TGTGCCAGCAGCTTAGTTGGGGGACCGGGACAGCCGAACACCGGGGAGCTGTTTTTT
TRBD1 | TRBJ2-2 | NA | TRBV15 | CATSPTGDPTGELFF | TGTGCCACCAGCCCGACAGGGGACCCGACCGGGGAGCTGTTTTTT
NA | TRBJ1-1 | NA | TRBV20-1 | CSAPQNTEAFF | TGCAGTGCTCCCCAGAACACTGAAGCTTTCTTT
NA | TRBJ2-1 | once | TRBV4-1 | CASSQAGWDNDFNNEQFF | TGCGCCAGCAGCCAAGCAGGGTGGGACAACGATTTTAACAATGAGCAGTTCTTC
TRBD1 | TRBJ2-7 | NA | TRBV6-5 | CASRGGTGNSYEQYF | TGTGCCAGCAGAGGAGGGACAGGGAACTCCTACGAGCAGTACTTC